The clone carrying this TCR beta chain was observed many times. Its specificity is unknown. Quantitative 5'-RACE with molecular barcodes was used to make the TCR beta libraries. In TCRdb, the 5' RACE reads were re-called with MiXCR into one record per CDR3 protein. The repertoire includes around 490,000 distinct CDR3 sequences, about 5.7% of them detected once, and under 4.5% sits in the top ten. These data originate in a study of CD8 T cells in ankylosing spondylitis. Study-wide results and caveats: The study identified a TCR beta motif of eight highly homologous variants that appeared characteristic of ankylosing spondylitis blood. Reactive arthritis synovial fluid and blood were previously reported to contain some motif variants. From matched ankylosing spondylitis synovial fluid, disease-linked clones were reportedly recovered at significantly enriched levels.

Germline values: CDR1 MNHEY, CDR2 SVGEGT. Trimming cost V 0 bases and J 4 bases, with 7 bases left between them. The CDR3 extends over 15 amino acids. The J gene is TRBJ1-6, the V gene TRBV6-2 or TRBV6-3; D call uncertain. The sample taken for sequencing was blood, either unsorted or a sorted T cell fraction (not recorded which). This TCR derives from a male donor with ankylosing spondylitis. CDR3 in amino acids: CASSYSGYYNSPLHF. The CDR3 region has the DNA TGTGCCAGCAGTTACTCGGGTTATTATAATTCACCCCTCCACTTT.